This entry features one T cell receptor (beta chain) sequence. The sample belongs to a study of cytomegalovirus exposure and HLA in healthy donors. The PCR ran on 60 Vbeta and 13 Jbeta primers. Only in-frame clones appear in the TCRdb table, and some are missing; sequencing was by immunoSEQ multiplex PCR. The sample contains approximately 150,000 clones, 72% of which appear only once. The CDR3 totals 17 residues. The germline gives CDR1 MGHRA, CDR2 YSYEKL. The trim removed 3 bases at V and 6 bases at J, leaving 7 bases unmatched. This sequence originates from a man aged 40-49 years in good health and CMV-seronegative. The genes are TRBV4-1 and TRBJ2-6, with 11 nucleotides matching TRBD1. Sequenced input: PBMCs. This CDR3 is CASSHRGQGGEANVLTF. The DNA for the CDR3 is TGCGCCAGCAGCCACCGGGGACAGGGGGGCGAGGCCAACGTCCTGACTTTC.